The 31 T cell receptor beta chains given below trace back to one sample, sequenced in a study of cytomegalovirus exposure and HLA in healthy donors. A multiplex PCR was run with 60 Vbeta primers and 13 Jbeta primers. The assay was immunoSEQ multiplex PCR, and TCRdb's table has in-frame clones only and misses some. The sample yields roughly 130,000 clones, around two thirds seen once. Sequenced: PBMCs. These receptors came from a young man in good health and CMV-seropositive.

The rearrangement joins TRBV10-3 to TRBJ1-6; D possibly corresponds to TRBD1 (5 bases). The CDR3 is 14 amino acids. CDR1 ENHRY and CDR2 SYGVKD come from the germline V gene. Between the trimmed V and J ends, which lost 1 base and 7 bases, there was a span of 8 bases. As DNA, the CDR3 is TGTGCCATCAGTGAGTTGGGGGGAAATTCACCCCTCCACTTT. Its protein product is CAISELGGNSPLHF.

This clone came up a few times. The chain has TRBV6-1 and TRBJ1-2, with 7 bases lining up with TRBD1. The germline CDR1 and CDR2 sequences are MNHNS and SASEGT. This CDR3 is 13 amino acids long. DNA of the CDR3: TGTGAGTCCCGGCAGGGGGTGGACTATGGCTACACCTTC. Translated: CESRQGVDYGYTF.

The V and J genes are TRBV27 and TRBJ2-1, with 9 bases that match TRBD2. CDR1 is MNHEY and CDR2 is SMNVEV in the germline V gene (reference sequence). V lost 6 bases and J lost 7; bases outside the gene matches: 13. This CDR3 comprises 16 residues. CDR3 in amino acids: CASSSPAGGAGNEQFF. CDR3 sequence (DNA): TGTGCCAGCAGCTCACCAGCGGGGGGAGCGGGAAATGAGCAGTTCTTC.

CDR3 in DNA: TGTGCCTGGAGTGCCCAGGGGACGAACACCGGGGAGCTGTTTTTT. This sequence encodes CAWSAQGTNTGELFF. The rearrangement links TRBV30 to TRBJ2-2; perhaps TRBD1 as D (6 bases). The CDR3 contains 15 residues. Germline CDR1 and CDR2: GTSNPN and SVGIG (reference sequence). V lost 1 base, J lost 0 bases, and 9 bases lay in between.

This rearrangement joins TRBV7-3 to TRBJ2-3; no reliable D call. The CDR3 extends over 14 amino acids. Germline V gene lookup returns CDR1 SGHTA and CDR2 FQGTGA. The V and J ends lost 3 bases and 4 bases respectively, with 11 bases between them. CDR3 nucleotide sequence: TGTGCCAGCAGCTTTACGGGTTCCGCAGATACGCAGTATTTT. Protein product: CASSFTGSADTQYF.

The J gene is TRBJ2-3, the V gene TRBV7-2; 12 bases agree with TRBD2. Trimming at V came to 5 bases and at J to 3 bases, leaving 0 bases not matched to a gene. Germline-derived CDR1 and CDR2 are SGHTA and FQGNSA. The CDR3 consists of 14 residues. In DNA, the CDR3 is TGTGCCAGCAGCGGACTAGCGGGAACAGATACGCAGTATTTT. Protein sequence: CASSGLAGTDTQYF. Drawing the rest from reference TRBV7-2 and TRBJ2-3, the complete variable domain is GAGVSQSPSNKVTEKGKDVELRCDPISGHTALYWYRQSLGQGLEFLIYFQGNSAPDKSGLPSDRFSAERTGGSVSTLTIQRTQQEDSAVYLCASSGLAGTDTQYFGPGTRLTVL.

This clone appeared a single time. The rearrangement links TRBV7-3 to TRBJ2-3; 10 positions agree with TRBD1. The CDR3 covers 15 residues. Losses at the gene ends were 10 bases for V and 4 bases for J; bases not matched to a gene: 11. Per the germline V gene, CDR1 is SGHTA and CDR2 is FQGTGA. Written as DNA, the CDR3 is TGTGCCACCTCAACCGGGACAGGGGTCGCAGATACGCAGTATTTT. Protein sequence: CATSTGTGVADTQYF.

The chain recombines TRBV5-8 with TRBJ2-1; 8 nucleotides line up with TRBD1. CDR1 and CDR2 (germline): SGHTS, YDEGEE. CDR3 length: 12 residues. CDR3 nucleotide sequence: TGTACGGACAGGGCATCCTACAATGAGCAGTTCTTC. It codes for CTDRASYNEQFF.

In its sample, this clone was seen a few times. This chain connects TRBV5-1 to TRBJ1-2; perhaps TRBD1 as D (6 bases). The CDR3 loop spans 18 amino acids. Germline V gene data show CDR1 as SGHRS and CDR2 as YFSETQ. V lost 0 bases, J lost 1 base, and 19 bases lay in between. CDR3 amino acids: CASSLGGDRYLFNYGYTF. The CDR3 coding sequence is TGCGCCAGCAGCTTGGGAGGAGACAGGTACCTCTTTAACTATGGCTACACCTTC.

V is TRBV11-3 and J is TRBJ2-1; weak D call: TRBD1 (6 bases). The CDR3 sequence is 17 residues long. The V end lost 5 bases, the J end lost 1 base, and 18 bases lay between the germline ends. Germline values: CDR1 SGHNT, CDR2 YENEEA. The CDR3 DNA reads TGTGCCAGCAGCAACTTCGACAGGTGGGGATCCTACAATGAGCAGTTCTTC. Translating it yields CASSNFDRWGSYNEQFF.

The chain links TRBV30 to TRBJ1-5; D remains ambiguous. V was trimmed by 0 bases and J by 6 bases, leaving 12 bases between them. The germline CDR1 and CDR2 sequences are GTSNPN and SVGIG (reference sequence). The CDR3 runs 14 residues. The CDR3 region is CAWSVVRRSQPQHF. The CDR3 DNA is TGTGCCTGGAGTGTGGTTCGGAGGTCTCAGCCCCAGCATTTT.

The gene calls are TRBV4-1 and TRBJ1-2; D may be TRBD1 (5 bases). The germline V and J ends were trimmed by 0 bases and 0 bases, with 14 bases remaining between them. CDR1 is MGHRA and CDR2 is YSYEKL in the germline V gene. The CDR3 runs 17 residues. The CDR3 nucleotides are TGCGCCAGCAGCCAAGATGATCGGGGGGTAGCTAACTATGGCTACACCTTC. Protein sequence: CASSQDDRGVANYGYTF.

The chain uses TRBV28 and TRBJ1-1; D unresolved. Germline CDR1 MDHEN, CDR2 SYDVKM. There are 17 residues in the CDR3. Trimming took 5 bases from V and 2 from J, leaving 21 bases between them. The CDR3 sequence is CASSSEWEDSLNTEAFF. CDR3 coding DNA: TGTGCCAGCAGTAGTGAATGGGAGGATAGTCTAAACACTGAAGCTTTCTTT.

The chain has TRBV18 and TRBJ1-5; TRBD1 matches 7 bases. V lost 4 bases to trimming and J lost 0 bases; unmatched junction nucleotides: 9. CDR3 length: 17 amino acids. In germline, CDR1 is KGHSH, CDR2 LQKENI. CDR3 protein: CASSLRRDSYSNQPQHF. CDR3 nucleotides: TGTGCCAGCTCACTTAGACGGGACAGTTATAGCAATCAGCCCCAGCATTTT.

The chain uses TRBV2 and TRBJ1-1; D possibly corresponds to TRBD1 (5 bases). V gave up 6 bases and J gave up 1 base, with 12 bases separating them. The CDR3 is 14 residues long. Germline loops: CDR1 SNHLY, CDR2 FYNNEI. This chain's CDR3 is CASRGGGANTEAFF. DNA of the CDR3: TGTGCCAGCAGGGGTGGCGGGGCGAACACTGAAGCTTTCTTT.

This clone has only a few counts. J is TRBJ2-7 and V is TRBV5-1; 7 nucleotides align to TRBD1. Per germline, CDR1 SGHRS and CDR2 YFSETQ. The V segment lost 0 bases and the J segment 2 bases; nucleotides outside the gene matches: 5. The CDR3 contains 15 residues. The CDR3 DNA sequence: TGCGCCAGCAGCTTGGTCCCCGACAGGGCCTACGAGCAGTACTTC. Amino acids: CASSLVPDRAYEQYF.

The CDR3 coding sequence is TGTGCCAGCAGTTCCTTTGAGGGTATAGGCAATCAGCCCCAGCATTTT. This gives the protein CASSSFEGIGNQPQHF. The chain joins TRBV6-5 to TRBJ1-5; no reliable D call. In germline, CDR1 is MNHEY, CDR2 SVGAGI. Deletions cut 4 bases from V and 2 bases from J, with 15 bases between. CDR3 length: 16 amino acids.

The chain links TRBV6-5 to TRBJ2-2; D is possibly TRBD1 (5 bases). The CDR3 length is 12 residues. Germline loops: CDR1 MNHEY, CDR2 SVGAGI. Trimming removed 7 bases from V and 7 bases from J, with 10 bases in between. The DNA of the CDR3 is TGTGCCAGCAAGGGGTTTGGCGGGGAGCTGTTTTTT. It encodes CASKGFGGELFF.

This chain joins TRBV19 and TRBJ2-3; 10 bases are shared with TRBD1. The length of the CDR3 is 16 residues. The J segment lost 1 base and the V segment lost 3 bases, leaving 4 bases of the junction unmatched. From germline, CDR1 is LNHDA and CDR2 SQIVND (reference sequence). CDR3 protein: CASSMPGQGRTDTQYF. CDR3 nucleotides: TGTGCCAGTAGTATGCCGGGACAGGGGCGCACAGATACGCAGTATTTT.

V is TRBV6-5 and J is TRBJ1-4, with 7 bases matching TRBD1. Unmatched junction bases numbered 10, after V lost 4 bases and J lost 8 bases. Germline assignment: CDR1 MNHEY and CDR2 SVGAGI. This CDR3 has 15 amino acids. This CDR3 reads CASSLDPRGQEKLFF. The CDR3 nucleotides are TGTGCCAGCAGTTTAGACCCGAGGGGGCAGGAAAAACTGTTTTTT.

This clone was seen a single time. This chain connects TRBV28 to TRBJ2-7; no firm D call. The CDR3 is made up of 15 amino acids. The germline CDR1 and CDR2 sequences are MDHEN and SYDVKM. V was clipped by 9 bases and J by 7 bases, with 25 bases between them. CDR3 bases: TGTGCCAGTTTAGAGCCCAGGTTGCCCACAAGGGAGCAGTACTTC. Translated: CASLEPRLPTREQYF.

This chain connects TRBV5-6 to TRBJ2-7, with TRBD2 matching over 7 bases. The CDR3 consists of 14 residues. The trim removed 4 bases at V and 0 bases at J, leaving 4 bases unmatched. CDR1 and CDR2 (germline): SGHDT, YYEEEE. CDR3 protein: CASSPGGSSYEQYF. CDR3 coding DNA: TGTGCCAGCAGCCCGGGGGGAAGCTCCTACGAGCAGTACTTC. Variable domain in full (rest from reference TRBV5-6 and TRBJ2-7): DAGVTQSPTHLIKTRGQQVTLRCSPKSGHDTVSWYQQALGQGPQFIFQYYEEEERQRGNFPDRFSGHQFPNYSSELNVNALLLGDSALYLCASSPGGSSYEQYFGPGTRLTVT.

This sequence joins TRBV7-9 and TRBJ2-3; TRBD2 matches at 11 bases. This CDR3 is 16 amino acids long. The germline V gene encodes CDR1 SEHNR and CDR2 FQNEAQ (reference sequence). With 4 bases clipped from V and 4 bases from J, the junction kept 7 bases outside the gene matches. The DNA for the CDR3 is TGTGCCAGCAGCTACAGACTAGCGGGGATGCCAGATACGCAGTATTTT. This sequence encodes CASSYRLAGMPDTQYF. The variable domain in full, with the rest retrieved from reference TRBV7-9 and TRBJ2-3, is DTGVSQNPRHKITKRGQNVTFRCDPISEHNRLYWYRQTLGQGPEFLTYFQNEAQLEKSRLLSDRFSAERPKGSFSTLEIQRTEQGDSAMYLCASSYRLAGMPDTQYFGPGTRLTVL.

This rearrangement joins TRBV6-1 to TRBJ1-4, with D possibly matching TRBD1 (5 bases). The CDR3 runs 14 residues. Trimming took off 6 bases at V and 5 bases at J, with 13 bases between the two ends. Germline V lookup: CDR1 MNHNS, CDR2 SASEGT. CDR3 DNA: TGTGCCAGCAGATCCGGGACTCAGAATGAAAAACTGTTTTTT. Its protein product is CASRSGTQNEKLFF.

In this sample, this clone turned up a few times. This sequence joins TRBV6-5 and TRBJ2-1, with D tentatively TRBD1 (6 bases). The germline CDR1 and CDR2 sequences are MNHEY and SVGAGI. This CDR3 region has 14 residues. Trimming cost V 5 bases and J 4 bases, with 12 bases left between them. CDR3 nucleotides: TGTGCCAGCAGTCCGGACAGCTATTACAATGAGCAGTTCTTC. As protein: CASSPDSYYNEQFF.

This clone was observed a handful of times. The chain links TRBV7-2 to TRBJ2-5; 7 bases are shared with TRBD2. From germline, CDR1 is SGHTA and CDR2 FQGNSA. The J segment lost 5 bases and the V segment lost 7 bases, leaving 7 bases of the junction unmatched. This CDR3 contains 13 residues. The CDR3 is CASTWSGGETQYF. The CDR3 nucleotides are TGTGCCAGCACCTGGTCGGGGGGTGAGACCCAGTACTTC.

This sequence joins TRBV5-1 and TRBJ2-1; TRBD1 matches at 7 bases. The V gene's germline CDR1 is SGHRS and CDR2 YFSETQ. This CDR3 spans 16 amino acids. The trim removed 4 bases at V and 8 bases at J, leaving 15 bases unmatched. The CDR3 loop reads CASSVGQDEGSDEQFF. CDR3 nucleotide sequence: TGCGCCAGCAGCGTAGGACAGGACGAGGGAAGTGATGAGCAGTTCTTC.

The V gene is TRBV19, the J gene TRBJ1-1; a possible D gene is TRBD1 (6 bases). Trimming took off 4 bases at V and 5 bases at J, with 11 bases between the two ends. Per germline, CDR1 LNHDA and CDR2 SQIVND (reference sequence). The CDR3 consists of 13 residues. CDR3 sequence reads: CASSTDSGTEAFF. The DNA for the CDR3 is TGTGCCAGTAGTACGGACAGTGGGACTGAAGCTTTCTTT.

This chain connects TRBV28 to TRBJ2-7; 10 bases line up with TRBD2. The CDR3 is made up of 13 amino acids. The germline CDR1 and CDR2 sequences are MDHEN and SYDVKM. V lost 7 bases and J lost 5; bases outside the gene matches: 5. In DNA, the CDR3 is TGTGCCAGCACCCCTAGCGGGAGCGACGAGCAGTACTTC. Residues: CASTPSGSDEQYF. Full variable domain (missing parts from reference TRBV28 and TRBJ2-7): DVKVTQSSRYLVKRTGEKVFLECVQDMDHENMFWYRQDPGLGLRLIYFSYDVKMKEKGDIPEGYSVSREKKERFSLILESASTNQTSMYLCASTPSGSDEQYFGPGTRLTVT.

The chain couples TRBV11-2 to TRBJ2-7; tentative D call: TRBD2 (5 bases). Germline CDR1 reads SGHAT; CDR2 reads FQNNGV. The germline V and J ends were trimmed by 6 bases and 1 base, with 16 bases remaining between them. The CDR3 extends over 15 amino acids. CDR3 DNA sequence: TGTGCCAGCAGTCTCATTCCGGGCGGGTCCTACGAGCAGTACTTC. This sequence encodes CASSLIPGGSYEQYF.

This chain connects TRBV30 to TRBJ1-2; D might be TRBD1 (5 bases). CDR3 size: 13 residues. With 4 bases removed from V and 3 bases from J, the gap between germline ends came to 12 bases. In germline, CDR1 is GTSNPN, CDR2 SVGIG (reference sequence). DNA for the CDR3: TGTGCCTGGACAGGGAGGGTCGACTATGGCTACACCTTC. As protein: CAWTGRVDYGYTF.